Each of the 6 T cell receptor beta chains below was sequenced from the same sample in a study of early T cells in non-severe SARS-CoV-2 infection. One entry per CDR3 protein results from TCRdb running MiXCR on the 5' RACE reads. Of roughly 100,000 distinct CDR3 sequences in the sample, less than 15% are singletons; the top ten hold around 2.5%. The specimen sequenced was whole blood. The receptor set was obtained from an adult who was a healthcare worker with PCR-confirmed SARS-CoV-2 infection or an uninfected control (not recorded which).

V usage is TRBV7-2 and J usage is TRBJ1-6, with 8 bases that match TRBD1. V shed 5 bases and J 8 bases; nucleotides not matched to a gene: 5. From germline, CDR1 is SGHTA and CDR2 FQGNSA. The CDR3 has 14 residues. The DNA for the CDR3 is TGTGCCAGCAGCCGGGGACAGGCGGATTCACCCCTCCACTTT. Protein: CASSRGQADSPLHF.

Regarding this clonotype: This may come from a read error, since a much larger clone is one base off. CDR3 coding DNA: TGTGCCAGCTGTGACATCTACGAGCAGTACTTC. Residues: CASCDIYEQYF. The V and J genes are TRBV6-1 and TRBJ2-7; D is undetermined. The germline V gene encodes CDR1 MNHNS and CDR2 SASEGT. The CDR3 totals 11 residues.

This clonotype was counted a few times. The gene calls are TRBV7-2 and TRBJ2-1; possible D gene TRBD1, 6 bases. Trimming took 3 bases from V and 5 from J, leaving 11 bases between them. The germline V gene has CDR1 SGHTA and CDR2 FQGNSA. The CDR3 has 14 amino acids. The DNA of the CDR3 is TGTGCCAGCAGCTTGGACAGCAGGAACAATGAGCAGTTCTTC. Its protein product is CASSLDSRNNEQFF.

CDR3 bases: TGTGCCAGCAGCTCGGACAGGTTCTCTGGAAACACCATATATTTT. Translation: CASSSDRFSGNTIYF. The V gene is TRBV6-5, the J gene TRBJ1-3, with 7 nucleotides matching TRBD1. The trim removed 6 bases at V and 0 bases at J, leaving 5 bases unmatched. Germline V gene sequence: CDR1 MNHEY, CDR2 SVGAGI. The CDR3 is 15 residues long.

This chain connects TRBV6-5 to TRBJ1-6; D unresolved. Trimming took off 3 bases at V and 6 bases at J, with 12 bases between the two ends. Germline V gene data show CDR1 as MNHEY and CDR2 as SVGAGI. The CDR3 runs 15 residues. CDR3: CASSYTASSNSPLHF. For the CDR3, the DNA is TGTGCCAGCAGTTATACGGCCAGTTCTAATTCACCCCTCCACTTT.

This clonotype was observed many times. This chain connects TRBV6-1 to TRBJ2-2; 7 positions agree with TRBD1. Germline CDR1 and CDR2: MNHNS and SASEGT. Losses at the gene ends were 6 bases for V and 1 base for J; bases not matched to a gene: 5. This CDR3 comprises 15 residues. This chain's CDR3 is CASSLGGKNTGELFF. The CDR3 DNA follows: TGTGCCAGCAGCCTAGGGGGCAAGAACACCGGGGAGCTGTTTTTT.